This T cell receptor beta chain was recovered during a study of blood T cell repertoires in COVID-19. At the level of the study: Whether acute or convalescent, the COVID-19 samples came from the United States, Italy and Spain.

Only in-frame clones appear in the TCRdb table, and some are missing; sequencing was by immunoSEQ multiplex PCR. The sample lists 280,000 or so clones, around nine tenths occurring once. The germline CDR1 and CDR2 sequences are MDHEN and SYDVKM. The CDR3 is 17 amino acids. The ends lost 5 bases at V and 6 bases at J; junction bases unmatched: 15. The clonotype originates from a woman aged 50 to 60 who had been exposed to COVID-19. Sequencing used PBMCs or T cells enriched from blood (not recorded which). The V call is TRBV28, the J call TRBJ2-1; the match to TRBD2 covers 8 bases. The CDR3 loop reads CASSIRPGTRGRNEQFF. The CDR3 DNA is TGTGCCAGCAGTATAAGACCAGGGACTAGGGGTCGCAATGAGCAGTTCTTC.